These 10 T cell receptor beta chains share one sample of origin, sequenced in a study of shared clonotypes between healthy human individuals. The assay was immunoSEQ multiplex PCR, and TCRdb's table has in-frame clones only and misses some. Of about 330,000 clones listed, approximately 79% were seen once; the top ten hold 10%. The sample was memory CD4+ T cells sorted from blood. Subset indicated: CD45RA-negative fraction. These receptors all stem from a man aged 30 to 39 in good health.

This clone was seen repeatedly, ten times or more. The V call is TRBV6-1, the J call TRBJ1-5; D might be TRBD1 (5 bases). CDR3 length: 13 amino acids. Looked up from germline, CDR1 is MNHNS and CDR2 is SASEGT. The V gene lost 6 bases and the J gene lost 7 bases, with 13 bases spanning the gap. CDR3 amino acids: CASSHSGLQPQHF. CDR3 sequence (DNA): TGTGCCAGCAGCCATTCAGGGTTGCAGCCCCAGCATTTT.

J is TRBJ1-5 and V is TRBV7-2, with D possibly TRBD1 on 5 matching bases. The CDR3 extends over 15 amino acids. CDR1 is SGHTA and CDR2 is FQGNSA in the germline V gene. Deletions cut 5 bases from V and 5 bases from J, with 16 bases between. The chain's CDR3 is CASSAFGGRDQPQHF. The DNA for the CDR3 is TGTGCCAGCAGCGCCTTTGGGGGTAGGGATCAGCCCCAGCATTTT.

V gene TRBV4-3 combines with J gene TRBJ2-7, with 7 bases identical to TRBD1. Germline assignment: CDR1 LGHNA and CDR2 YSLEER. Unmatched junction bases numbered 2, after V lost 1 base and J lost 2 bases. CDR3 length: 14 residues. CDR3 nucleotides: TGCGCCAGCAGCCAAGGACAGGGCACCTACGAGCAGTACTTC. Protein sequence: CASSQGQGTYEQYF.

This chain links TRBV6-4 with TRBJ1-2; D gene unclear. Per germline, CDR1 MRHNA and CDR2 SNTAGT. The CDR3 consists of 14 residues. Trimming removed 0 bases at V and 6 bases at J, with 11 bases between. CDR3 sequence: CASSDSPGKNGYTF. CDR3 DNA: TGTGCCAGCAGTGACTCCCCCGGGAAGAATGGCTACACCTTC.

CDR3 sequence: CASSSAGVTYEQYF. In DNA, the CDR3 is TGTGCCAGCAGCTCCGCGGGGGTAACCTACGAGCAGTACTTC. V usage is TRBV7-3 and J usage is TRBJ2-7; 7 bases are shared with TRBD2. V lost 4 bases to trimming and J lost 2 bases; unmatched junction nucleotides: 5. The germline V gene has CDR1 SGHTA and CDR2 FQGTGA. The CDR3 has 14 residues.

This clone was found many times. The chain uses TRBV5-1 and TRBJ1-4, with 7 bases identical to TRBD1. V shed 5 bases, J shed 1 base, and the junction held 5 bases outside the gene matches. Germline V lookup: CDR1 SGHRS, CDR2 YFSETQ. This CDR3 is 15 amino acids long. The CDR3 DNA reads TGCGCCAGCAGTAATAACAGGGGAACTAATGAAAAACTGTTTTTT. Its translation is CASSNNRGTNEKLFF.

The chain links TRBV4-2 to TRBJ2-7, with TRBD2 matching over 11 bases. The CDR3 consists of 17 residues. Germline CDR1 reads LGHNA; CDR2 reads YNFKEQ. The trim removed 3 bases at V and 0 bases at J, leaving 7 bases unmatched. This chain's CDR3 is CASSHQSSGRTSYEQYF. CDR3 in DNA: TGTGCCAGCAGCCACCAATCTAGCGGGAGGACCTCCTACGAGCAGTACTTC.

The chain recombines TRBV7-3 with TRBJ2-3; 13 bases match TRBD2. The CDR3 has 15 amino acids. Germline V gene sequence: CDR1 SGHTA, CDR2 FQGTGA. After removal of 3 bases from V and 3 bases from J, the junction contained 0 bases not matched to a gene. DNA for the CDR3: TGTGCCAGCAGCTTGACTAGCGGGAGGACAGATACGCAGTATTTT. Protein sequence: CASSLTSGRTDTQYF. The variable domain in full, completed from reference TRBV7-3 and TRBJ2-3, reads GAGVSQTPSNKVTEKGKYVELRCDPISGHTALYWYRQSLGQGPEFLIYFQGTGAADDSGLPNDRFFAVRPEGSVSTLKIQRTERGDSAVYLCASSLTSGRTDTQYFGPGTRLTVL.

J is TRBJ2-1 and V is TRBV5-6; D is unclear. This CDR3 comprises 16 residues. CDR1 and CDR2 from the germline V gene are SGHDT and YYEEEE. Trimming left V 0 bases short and J 0 bases short, with 10 bases between. The CDR3 coding sequence is TGTGCCAGCAGCTTGGTCTTAGCAACCTCCTACAATGAGCAGTTCTTC. Its translation: CASSLVLATSYNEQFF. Using reference TRBV5-6 and TRBJ2-1 for the parts outside the CDR3, the full variable domain is DAGVTQSPTHLIKTRGQQVTLRCSPKSGHDTVSWYQQALGQGPQFIFQYYEEEERQRGNFPDRFSGHQFPNYSSELNVNALLLGDSALYLCASSLVLATSYNEQFFGPGTRLTVL.

The CDR3 sequence: CASSDGAGDGKLFF. As DNA, the CDR3 is TGTGCCAGCAGCGACGGTGCAGGGGATGGAAAACTGTTTTTT. The chain employs TRBV13 and TRBJ1-4; tentative D call: TRBD1 (6 bases). CDR3 size: 14 residues. CDR1 PRHDT and CDR2 FYEKMQ come from the germline V gene (reference sequence). Between the trimmed V and J ends, which lost 5 bases and 10 bases, there was a span of 17 bases.